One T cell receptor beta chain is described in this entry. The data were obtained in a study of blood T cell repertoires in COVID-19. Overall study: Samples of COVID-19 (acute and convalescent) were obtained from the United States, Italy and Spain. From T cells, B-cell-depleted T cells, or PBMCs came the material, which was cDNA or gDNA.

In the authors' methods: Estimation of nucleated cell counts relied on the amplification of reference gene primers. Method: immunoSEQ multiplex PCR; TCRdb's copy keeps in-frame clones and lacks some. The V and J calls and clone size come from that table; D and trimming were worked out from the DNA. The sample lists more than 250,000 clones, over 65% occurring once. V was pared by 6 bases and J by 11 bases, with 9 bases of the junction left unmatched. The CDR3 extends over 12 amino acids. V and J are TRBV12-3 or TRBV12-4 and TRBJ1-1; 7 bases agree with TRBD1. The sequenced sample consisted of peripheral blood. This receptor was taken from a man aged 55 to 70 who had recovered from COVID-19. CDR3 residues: CASSPDRVGAFF. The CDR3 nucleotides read TGTGCCAGCAGCCCCGACAGGGTGGGGGCTTTCTTT.